The rows below give T cell receptor beta chains drawn from one sample of a study of blood T cell repertoires in COVID-19. TCRdb keeps only in-frame clones here, not all; method: immunoSEQ multiplex PCR. The data show roughly 150,000 clones, with about four fifths seen just once and under 0.75% held by the top ten. The sequencing sample was made of peripheral blood. The receptors were gathered from a man in his 60s with acute or convalescent COVID-19. CDR3s include the opening cysteine and the closing phenylalanine or tryptophan. D genes are given only for firm matches. Some rows mark clone size as missing; the rest say once, few, many or name a class of expanded clone.

D,size,V,J,CDR3,DNA
TRBD1,NA,TRBV29-1,TRBJ1-1,CSVDRGKGSEAFF,TGCAGCGTCGACAGGGGGAAGGGGTCTGAAGCTTTCTTT
TRBD2,NA,TRBV2,TRBJ2-6,CASSEAGLSSGANVLTF,TGTGCCAGCAGCGAAGCGGGGCTCTCCTCTGGGGCCAACGTCCTGACTTTC
TRBD1,NA,TRBV5-6,TRBJ1-2,CASRRRTGMGYTF,TGTGCCAGCAGACGGAGGACAGGGATGGGCTACACCTTC
TRBD1,NA,TRBV11-2,TRBJ1-2,CASSRQGEGYGYTF,TGTGCCAGCAGCCGACAGGGCGAAGGGTATGGCTACACCTTC
NA,NA,TRBV7-2,TRBJ2-1,CASSPSPLNEQFF,TGTGCCAGCAGCCCCTCCCCCCTAAATGAGCAGTTCTTC
NA,few,TRBV6-1,TRBJ1-2,CASSEYRAHGYTF,TGTGCCAGCAGTGAATACAGGGCCCATGGCTACACCTTC
NA,many,TRBV11-2,TRBJ2-5,CASSLSPQGQETQYF,TGTGCCAGCAGCTTAAGTCCTCAGGGACAAGAGACCCAGTACTTC
NA,NA,TRBV5-1,TRBJ1-1,CASSLTPGEAFF,TGCGCCAGCAGCCTCACCCCGGGTGAAGCTTTCTTT
NA,NA,TRBV12-3/TRBV12-4,TRBJ1-5,CASSRMEDQPQHF,TGTGCCAGCAGCCGTATGGAGGATCAGCCCCAGCATTTT
NA,NA,TRBV6-6,TRBJ1-5,CASLGAFNQPQHF,TGTGCCAGCCTGGGAGCCTTCAATCAGCCCCAGCATTTT
NA,NA,TRBV7-9,TRBJ1-4,CASSFSGGEKLFF,TGTGCCAGCAGCTTTTCAGGTGGCGAAAAACTGTTTTTT
TRBD1,NA,TRBV3-1/TRBV3-2,TRBJ2-3,CASSPRQGRTDTQYF,TGTGCCAGCAGCCCGAGACAGGGGAGGACAGATACGCAGTATTTT
NA,NA,TRBV29-1,TRBJ2-3,CSVENSGLTDTQYF,TGCAGCGTTGAAAATAGCGGACTAACAGATACGCAGTATTTT
NA,NA,TRBV27,TRBJ2-2,CASSFSGQGTGELFF,TGTGCCAGCAGTTTTTCAGGGCAGGGCACCGGGGAGCTGTTTTTT
TRBD2,NA,TRBV19,TRBJ2-3,CASSPWGSRGRDTQYF,TGTGCCAGTAGTCCTTGGGGGTCGCGGGGGAGGGATACGCAGTATTTT
TRBD1,NA,TRBV9,TRBJ1-5,CASSRTGAGQPQHF,TGTGCCAGCAGCAGGACAGGGGCGGGTCAGCCCCAGCATTTT
TRBD2,once,TRBV4-1,TRBJ2-5,CASSSTPQRGGRSETQYF,TGCGCCAGCAGCTCTACCCCCCAGCGGGGGGGCCGTTCAGAGACCCAGTACTTC
NA,NA,TRBV24-1,TRBJ2-1,CATSDFGNRGNEQFF,TGTGCCACCAGTGATTTTGGGAATCGGGGCAATGAGCAGTTCTTC
TRBD1,once,TRBV3-1/TRBV3-2,TRBJ2-6,CASRTGAVGANVLTF,TGTGCCAGCAGAACAGGGGCGGTGGGGGCCAACGTCCTGACTTTC
TRBD1,NA,TRBV30,TRBJ1-4,CAWSSRTGGNLNEKLFF,TGTGCCTGGAGTTCCCGGACAGGGGGAAACCTTAATGAAAAACTGTTTTTT
NA,NA,TRBV9,TRBJ1-6,CASSPVSGYNSPLHF,TGTGCCAGCAGCCCAGTTTCCGGGTATAATTCACCCCTCCACTTT
NA,few,TRBV6-2/TRBV6-3,TRBJ2-3,CASSPRLQGLPTDTQYF,TGTGCCAGCAGCCCGAGATTACAGGGACTACCCACAGATACGCAGTATTTT
NA,NA,TRBV7-9,TRBJ2-2,CASSPSGELFF,TGTGCCAGCAGCCCCTCCGGGGAGCTGTTTTTT
TRBD2,NA,TRBV11-2,TRBJ2-1,CASRVGTRNEQFF,TGTGCCAGCAGAGTCGGGACTAGGAATGAGCAGTTCTTC
NA,NA,TRBV13,TRBJ2-5,CASSLSWLQGETQYF,TGTGCCAGCAGCTTGTCATGGTTGCAGGGAGAGACCCAGTACTTC
TRBD1,once,TRBV6-5,TRBJ2-7,CASNQQGAPSYEQYF,TGTGCCAGCAACCAACAGGGGGCCCCCTCCTACGAGCAGTACTTC
TRBD2,NA,TRBV9,TRBJ2-1,CASSLSGGAYNEQFF,TGTGCCAGCAGTCTTAGCGGGGGGGCCTACAATGAGCAGTTCTTC
TRBD1,NA,TRBV7-2,TRBJ1-2,CASSPGQGIHGYTF,TGTGCCAGCAGCCCGGGACAGGGGATCCATGGCTACACCTTC
NA,NA,TRBV7-9,TRBJ2-3,CASSFAGDTQYF,TGTGCCAGCAGCTTCGCGGGGGATACGCAGTATTTT
NA,NA,TRBV6-5,TRBJ1-6,CASSPDGAGSPLHF,TGTGCCAGCAGCCCGGACGGGGCGGGATCACCCCTCCACTTT
NA,NA,TRBV18,TRBJ2-1,CASSPGNEQFF,TGTGCCAGCTCACCCGGGAATGAGCAGTTCTTC
NA,NA,TRBV2,TRBJ2-3,CASSEGLISDTQYF,TGTGCCAGCAGTGAGGGACTGATCTCCGATACGCAGTATTTT
NA,NA,TRBV1,TRBJ2-3,CTSRRAADGETNTQYF,TGCACCAGCAGGCGCGCGGCGGATGGGGAGACAAATACGCAGTATTTT
NA,few,TRBV5-5,TRBJ1-2,CASSYRDTYGYTF,TGTGCCAGCAGTTACAGGGATACCTATGGCTACACCTTC
TRBD1,NA,TRBV4-3,TRBJ1-3,CASSQDPSGTGSGNTIYF,TGCGCCAGCAGCCAAGACCCATCGGGGACAGGCTCTGGAAACACCATATATTTT
NA,NA,TRBV13,TRBJ2-2,CASSLGKNTGELFF,TGTGCCAGCAGCTTAGGCAAGAACACCGGGGAGCTGTTTTTT
NA,NA,TRBV7-9,TRBJ1-1,CASSFRGGTEAFF,TGTGCCAGCAGCTTTCGGGGTGGGACTGAAGCTTTCTTT
NA,NA,TRBV6-5,TRBJ1-1,CASSQLAANTEAFF,TGTGCCAGCAGTCAGCTTGCGGCTAACACTGAAGCTTTCTTT
TRBD1,NA,TRBV7-2,TRBJ1-3,CASSLVGGAGNTIYF,TGTGCCAGCAGCTTAGTAGGGGGCGCTGGAAACACCATATATTTT
NA,once,TRBV10-3,TRBJ1-1,CAISGPIRHPGGTEAFF,TGTGCCATCAGTGGGCCCATCAGACATCCCGGAGGCACTGAAGCTTTCTTT
NA,NA,TRBV2,TRBJ2-2,CASSERLVVRELFF,TGTGCCAGCAGTGAAAGGCTAGTGGTCCGGGAGCTGTTTTTT